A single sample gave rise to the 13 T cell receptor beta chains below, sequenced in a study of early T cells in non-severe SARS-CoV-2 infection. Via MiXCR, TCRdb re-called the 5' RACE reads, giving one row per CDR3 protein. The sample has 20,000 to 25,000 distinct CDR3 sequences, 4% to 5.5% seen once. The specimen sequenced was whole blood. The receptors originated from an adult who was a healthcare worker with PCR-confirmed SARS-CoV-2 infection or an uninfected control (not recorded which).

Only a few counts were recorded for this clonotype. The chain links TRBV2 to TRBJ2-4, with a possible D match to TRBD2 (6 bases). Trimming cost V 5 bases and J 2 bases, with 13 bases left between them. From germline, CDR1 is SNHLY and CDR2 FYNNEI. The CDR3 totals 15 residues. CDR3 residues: CASSSSEPPKNIQYF. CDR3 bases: TGTGCCAGCAGTTCTAGCGAGCCGCCCAAAAACATTCAGTACTTC.

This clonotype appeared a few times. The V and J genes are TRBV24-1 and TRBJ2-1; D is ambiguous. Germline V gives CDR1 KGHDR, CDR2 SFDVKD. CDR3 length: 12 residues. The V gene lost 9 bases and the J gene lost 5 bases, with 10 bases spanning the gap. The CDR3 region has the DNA TGTGCCACCCCCTGTAGAGACAATGAGCAGTTCTTC. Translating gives CATPCRDNEQFF.

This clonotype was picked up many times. CDR3 nucleotide sequence: TGCGCCAGCAGTGGACAGGGAACTATCGAGCAGTACTTC. Protein: CASSGQGTIEQYF. V and J are TRBV5-1 and TRBJ2-7, with TRBD1 matching 8 bases. Germline-derived CDR1 and CDR2 are SGHRS and YFSETQ. The trim removed 5 bases at V and 6 bases at J, leaving 7 bases unmatched. This CDR3 contains 13 residues.

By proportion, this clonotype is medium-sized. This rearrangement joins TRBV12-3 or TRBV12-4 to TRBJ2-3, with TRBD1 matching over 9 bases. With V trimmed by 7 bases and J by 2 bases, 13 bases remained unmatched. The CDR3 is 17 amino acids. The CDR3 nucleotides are TGTGCCAGCAACCCTATACCGGGACAGGGATTCACAGATACGCAGTATTTT. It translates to CASNPIPGQGFTDTQYF.

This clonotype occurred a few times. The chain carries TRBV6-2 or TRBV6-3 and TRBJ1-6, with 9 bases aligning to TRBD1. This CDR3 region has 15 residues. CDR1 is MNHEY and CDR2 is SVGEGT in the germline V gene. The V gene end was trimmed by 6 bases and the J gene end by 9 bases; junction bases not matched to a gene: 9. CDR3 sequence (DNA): TGTGCCAGCAGAGAACAGGGGGCGCATAGTTCACCCCTCCACTTT. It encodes CASREQGAHSSPLHF.

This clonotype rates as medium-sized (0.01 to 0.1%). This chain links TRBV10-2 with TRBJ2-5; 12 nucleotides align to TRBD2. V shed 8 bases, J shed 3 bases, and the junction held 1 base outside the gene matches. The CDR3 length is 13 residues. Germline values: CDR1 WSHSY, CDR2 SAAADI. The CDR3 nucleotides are TGCGCCAGCCGACTAGCGGGAGAAGAGACCCAGTACTTC. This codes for CASRLAGEETQYF.

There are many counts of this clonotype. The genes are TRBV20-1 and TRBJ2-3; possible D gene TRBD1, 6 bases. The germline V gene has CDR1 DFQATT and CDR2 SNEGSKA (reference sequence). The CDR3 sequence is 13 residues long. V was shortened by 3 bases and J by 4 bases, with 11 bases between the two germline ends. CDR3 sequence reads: CSASIRGADTQYF. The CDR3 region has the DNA TGCAGTGCTAGTATCAGGGGCGCAGATACGCAGTATTTT.

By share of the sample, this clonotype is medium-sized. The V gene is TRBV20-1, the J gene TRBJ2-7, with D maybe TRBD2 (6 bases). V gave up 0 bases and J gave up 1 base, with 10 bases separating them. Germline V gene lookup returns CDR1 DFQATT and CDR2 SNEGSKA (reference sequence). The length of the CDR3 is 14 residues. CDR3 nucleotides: TGCAGTGCTAGAGATCCGGGACTTTCCTACGAGCAGTACTTC. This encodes CSARDPGLSYEQYF.

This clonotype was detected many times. The CDR3: CSVTLLGGPTYEQYF. The CDR3 DNA reads as TGCAGCGTTACACTCTTGGGGGGGCCTACCTACGAGCAGTACTTC. The chain recombines TRBV29-1 with TRBJ2-7; a possible D gene is TRBD2 (7 bases). The CDR3 totals 15 residues. V was trimmed by 5 bases and J by 2 bases, leaving 19 bases between them. Germline V CDR1 and CDR2: SQVTM, ANQGSEA.

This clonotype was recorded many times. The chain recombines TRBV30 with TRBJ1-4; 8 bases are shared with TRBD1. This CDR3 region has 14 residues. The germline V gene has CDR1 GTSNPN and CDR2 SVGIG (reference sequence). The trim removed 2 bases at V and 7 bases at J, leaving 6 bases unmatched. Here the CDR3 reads CAWSTQGAGEKLFF. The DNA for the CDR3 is TGTGCCTGGAGTACGCAGGGGGCAGGTGAAAAACTGTTTTTT. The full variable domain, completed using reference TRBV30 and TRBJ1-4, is SQTIHQWPATLVQPVGSPLSLECTVEGTSNPNLYWYRQAAGRGLQLLFYSVGIGQISSEVPQNLSASRPQDRQFILSSKKLLLSDSGFYLCAWSTQGAGEKLFFGSGTQLSVL.

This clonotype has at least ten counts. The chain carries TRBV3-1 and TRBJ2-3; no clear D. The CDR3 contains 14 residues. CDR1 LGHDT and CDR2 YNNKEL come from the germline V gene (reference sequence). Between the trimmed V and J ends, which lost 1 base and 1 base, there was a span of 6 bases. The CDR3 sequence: CASSQVIGTDTQYF. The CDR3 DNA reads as TGTGCCAGCAGCCAAGTGATCGGCACAGATACGCAGTATTTT.

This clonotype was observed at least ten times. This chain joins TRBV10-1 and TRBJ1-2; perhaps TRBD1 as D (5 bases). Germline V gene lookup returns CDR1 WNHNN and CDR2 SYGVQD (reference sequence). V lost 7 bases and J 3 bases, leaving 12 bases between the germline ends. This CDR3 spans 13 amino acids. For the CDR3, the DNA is TGCGCCAGCACCCCCGGGACTTACTATGGCTACACCTTC. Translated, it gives CASTPGTYYGYTF.

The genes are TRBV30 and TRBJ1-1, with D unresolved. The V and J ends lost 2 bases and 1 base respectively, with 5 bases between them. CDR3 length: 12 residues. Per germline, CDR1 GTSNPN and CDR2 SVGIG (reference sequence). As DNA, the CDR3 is TGTGCCTGGAGTTCGTCGAACACTGAAGCTTTCTTT. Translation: CAWSSSNTEAFF.